This T cell receptor beta chain derives from a study of vaccination and CD4 T cells after COVID-19 (dated by TCRdb to the early 2020s). Context from the whole study: Every convalescent patient had a positive nasal swab PCR test for SARS-CoV-2, with mild disease in under ten patients and severe disease in one. In the convalescent cohort there were six males and four females, among whom were two Hispanic individuals, seven Caucasians, two Asians and one multiracial person. Two doses of either the Pfizer-BioNTech BNT162b2 vaccine (n=8) or the Moderna mRNA-1273 vaccine (n=2) were administered to participants. Post-COVID blood samples were collected from convalescent patients a median of around 100 days after diagnosis, with a range of roughly 30 to 161 days. Post-vaccine blood samples were taken a median of around 77 days after the second vaccine dose, with a range of about 13 to 241 days. For stimulating the cultures, overlapping spike peptide pools were used, derived from SARS-CoV-2 as well as from the common cold coronaviruses HCoV-NL63, HCoV-OC43 and HCoV-229E. Control cultures used a CEFX viral epitope pool as positive control, an HIV-1 Nef peptide pool as negative control, or no peptide. In roughly nine COVID-19 convalescent patients and a few infection-naive healthy vaccine recipients, the spike-specific CD4+ TCR repertoire before mRNA vaccination was compared with the repertoire after mRNA vaccination. The research as a whole found: Of the vaccine-specific clones in convalescent patients, 304 of 307, or nearly all, reacted only to SARS-CoV-2 spike and did not cross-react with common cold coronaviruses. In convalescent patients, a median around 89% of post-vaccine SARS-CoV-2-reactive clones were detected only after vaccination, suggesting vaccine-specific priming. Although the median number of SARS-CoV-2-reactive clonotypes went up from roughly 19 after infection to 38 after vaccination, the increase was not significant. The number of convalescent patients in the study was relatively small, and the study did not examine early timepoints following natural infection.

Libraries were built with PCR. DNA from cultured CD4+ T cells was subjected to TCR sequencing with the Oncomine TCR Beta short-read assay at the Johns Hopkins FTIC core. Genomic DNA was extracted from the cultured CD4+ T cells with the QIAamp micro DNA kit. Oncomine TCR Beta libraries from cultured CD4+ T cells were pooled with unique dual indexes and sequenced on an Illumina iSeq 100. Per the original workflow: Non-productive sequences were removed, and CDR3s not starting with C, not ending with F or W, or shorter than 7 amino acids were discarded. The MANAFEST web application was used to identify antigen-specific clonotypes by comparing peptide-stimulated wells against reference wells and other culture wells. Positive clones required FDR below 0.05, an odds ratio above 5, and productive frequency above 0.1% in at least two of three replicate wells. A clonotype counted as cross-reactive if it showed significant expansion both in the SARS-CoV-2 spike wells and in at least one common cold coronavirus spike condition. Using R version 3.6.1, CDR3 homology was evaluated through Levenshtein distances (stringdist) along with unrooted phylogenetic trees (ape). TCRdb applied fastp at Q25 and MiXCR to the public reads, then kept only in-frame beta chains. Rows merge per CDR3 protein into single entries with the most common DNA and genes. The V and J calls were not made by the authors but by TCRdb's processing. A total of 17,000 or so distinct CDR3 sequences appear in this sample, roughly 23% of them only once. Clones ranked in the top ten supply approximately 8.6% of the sample.

In light of the paper, this sample's treatment or condition label describes: 10-day PBMC culture with coronavirus spike peptide pools or control peptides (ViraFEST assay). The ViraFEST assay, used in the study, expanded antigen-specific T cells with peptide pools and then identified the expanded clonotypes through TCR sequencing. The convalescent patients' positive SARS-CoV-2 PCR tests fell between March and December 2020, which was before the Alpha, Beta and Delta variants emerged in the United States. Each well held under 2.5 million PBMCs cultured in IMDM containing approximately 5% human AB serum and around 10 IU/ml IL-2, with roughly 9.2 ug/ml peptide pools added. On days 3 and 7, half of the culture medium was replaced with fresh IL-2-containing medium. CD4+ T cells were isolated after around 9 days of culture through negative selection using the EasySep CD4+ T cell isolation kit. Ficoll-Paque Plus gradient centrifugation was used to isolate PBMCs from whole blood, and the isolated PBMCs were then either used fresh or cryopreserved at -140C. In general, triplicate wells were set up for every culture condition.

This clonotype has a handful of counts. It lacks a known antigen. No much larger clonotype is one base removed from it; base qualities were not supplied. The germline V gene (reference sequence) provides CDR1 SEHNR and CDR2 FQNEAQ. Including the terminal cysteine and phenylalanine, the CDR3 comprises 15 residues. Only the CDR3 region is kept as DNA, spanning 45 bases read in frame from base 1. V ends up 4 bases short and J 2 bases short, with an unmatched junction base count of 7. The chain is made from TRBV7-9 and TRBJ1-2; a stretch of 7 junction bases matches TRBD1. The clonotype originates from a human donor with COVID-19. Sequencing used cultured CD4+ T cells from blood. The nucleotide sequence is TGTGCCAGCAGCTCGTCGACAGGGCTGAACTATGGCTACACCTTC. This is translated as CASSSSTGLNYGYTF.